Listed below are T cell receptor beta chains from one sample, sequenced in a study of radiotherapy plus CTLA-4 blockade in lung cancer. The protocol was immunoSEQ multiplex PCR, while the TCRdb copy is restricted to in-frame clones and leaves out a portion. The table shows 120,000 or so clones, with 90% occurring only once. The sample was peripheral blood, taken from a patient treated with radiotherapy plus ipilimumab. All receptors derive from a human donor with non-small cell lung cancer that progressed on radiotherapy plus ipilimumab. Both conserved end residues are part of each CDR3. Each record gives: D gene, V gene, clone size, J gene, CDR3 DNA, CDR3 protein. D genes are given only for firm matches. Rows give clone size only sometimes, using once, few, many, or a class for an expanded clone.

>TRBD2|TRBV2|once|TRBJ2-3
TGTGCCAGCAACCTAGCGGGGGCGACAGATACGCAGTATTTT
CASNLAGATDTQYF
>TRBD2|TRBV6-1|.|TRBJ2-7
TGTGCCAGCAGTGACCTACTTAGCGGGGGAGCCTACGAGCAGTACTTC
CASSDLLSGGAYEQYF
>.|TRBV6-4|.|TRBJ2-1
TGTGCCAGCAGTGACTCTCGCCCCCAGCCGCGAGGGAATGAGCAGTTCTTC
CASSDSRPQPRGNEQFF
>.|TRBV5-1|.|TRBJ2-7
TGCGCCAGCAGCTTGGGCTTTAGCTCCTACGAGCAGTACTTC
CASSLGFSSYEQYF
>.|TRBV30|.|TRBJ1-5
TGTGCCTGGGCTGGGACTTTGGGTCAGCCCCAGCATTTT
CAWAGTLGQPQHF
>TRBD1|TRBV9|.|TRBJ1-3
TGTGCCAGCAGCAAAACAGGGGGCTTAGAAAACACCATATATTTT
CASSKTGGLENTIYF
>TRBD2|TRBV14|few|TRBJ2-7
TGTGCCAGCAGCCAAGCTCCGGGACTATCGCAGTACTTC
CASSQAPGLSQYF
>TRBD2|TRBV10-1|.|TRBJ2-5
TGCGCCAGCAGTGAGGGGAGACTAGCGGGAGTACGAGAGACCCAGTACTTC
CASSEGRLAGVRETQYF
>TRBD1|TRBV19|.|TRBJ1-2
TGTGCCGCCCGCCAGGGGGGCACCCTAGGTGGCTACACCTTC
CAARQGGTLGGYTF
>TRBD1|TRBV11-2|.|TRBJ2-7
TGTGCCAGCAGCTTCTTGCTCGGGACAGGGGGGTCTGAGGAGCAGTACTTC
CASSFLLGTGGSEEQYF
>.|TRBV7-9|.|TRBJ1-3
TGTGCCAGCAGGTTGACAGGAGTCGGCTCTGGAAACACCATATATTTT
CASRLTGVGSGNTIYF
>.|TRBV6-1|.|TRBJ2-1
TGTGCCCATAAGGGGATCTCCTACAATGAGCAGTTCTTC
CAHKGISYNEQFF
>.|TRBV19|.|TRBJ1-2
TGTGCCAGTAATCGGCTGGGAAACTATGGCTACACCTTC
CASNRLGNYGYTF
>.|TRBV5-1|.|TRBJ2-1
TGCGCCAGCAGCTTGGAGCAGTTCTCCTACAATGAGCAGTTCTTC
CASSLEQFSYNEQFF
>.|TRBV19|.|TRBJ2-1
TGTGCCAGTAGTGAGGACCGGACTTTGGGGGGTGAGCAGTTCTTC
CASSEDRTLGGEQFF
>TRBD2|TRBV9|.|TRBJ2-7
TGTGCCAGCAGCGCGTCTAGCGGGGGGACCTACGAGCAGTACTTC
CASSASSGGTYEQYF
>TRBD1|TRBV2|.|TRBJ1-1
TGTGCCAGCAGACGTAGACAGGGGATTAACACTGAAGCTTTCTTT
CASRRRQGINTEAFF
>TRBD2|TRBV30|.|TRBJ2-2
TGTGCCTGGAGTATCCCACCTTTGGCGGGACTAGCGGGAGGCCCCCGGGGAGCGCGTCGTAGGCTGTTTTTT
CAWSIPPLAGLAGGPRGARRRLFF
>TRBD2|TRBV5-4|.|TRBJ2-3
TGTGCCAGCAGCTTACCCGGGACTAGCGGGAGGAGCACAGATACGCAGTATTTT
CASSLPGTSGRSTDTQYF
>.|TRBV10-2|.|TRBJ2-3
TGCGCCAGCAATTCGCGGACTACGGGGGAAAATACGCAGTATTTT
CASNSRTTGENTQYF
>.|TRBV6-5|.|TRBJ2-7
TGTGCCAGCAGTGACTTGGACGGTCCCTACGAGCAGTACTTC
CASSDLDGPYEQYF
>TRBD2|TRBV6-6|.|TRBJ2-4
TGTGCCAGCAATGGGGACCTAGCGGGAGTTAAAAACATTCAGTACTTC
CASNGDLAGVKNIQYF
>TRBD1|TRBV6-5|.|TRBJ2-7
TGTGCCAGCAGGGAGAGACAGGGGGGAACCTACGAGCAGTACTTC
CASRERQGGTYEQYF
>TRBD2|TRBV2|once|TRBJ2-4
TGTGCCAGCGGCGGACTAGCGGGAGTAAATGGATACATTCAGTACTTC
CASGGLAGVNGYIQYF
>TRBD1|TRBV29-1|.|TRBJ1-4
TGCAGCGTTGGTGACAGGGGTGCAACTAATGAAAAACTGTTTTTT
CSVGDRGATNEKLFF
>TRBD1|TRBV7-9|.|TRBJ1-5
TGTGCCAGCAGCGTAGGACACAGGGGTGGGCAGCCCCAGCATTTT
CASSVGHRGGQPQHF
>.|TRBV9|once|TRBJ2-1
TGTGCCAGCAGCTTCCGAAACTCCCGCGACCTTAATGAGCAGTTCTTC
CASSFRNSRDLNEQFF
>.|TRBV15|.|TRBJ1-3
TGTGCCACCAGCAGAGATCGCGCCTCTGGAAACACCATATATTTT
CATSRDRASGNTIYF
>TRBD2|TRBV6-5|once|TRBJ2-1
TGTGCCAGCAGTTACGGCGGGACTAGCGGGTCTGAGCAGTTCTTC
CASSYGGTSGSEQFF
>.|TRBV11-2|.|TRBJ1-1
TGTGCCAGCAGCCAGAGGTTTGGGCACACTGAAGCTTTCTTT
CASSQRFGHTEAFF
>TRBD2|TRBV19|.|TRBJ2-7
TGTGCCAGTAAGATGGCGGGAGGTTCCTACGAGCAGTACTTC
CASKMAGGSYEQYF
>TRBD1|TRBV7-8|.|TRBJ1-1
TGTGCCAGCAGCCTCGGGACAGGGAACACTGAAGCTTTCTTT
CASSLGTGNTEAFF
>.|TRBV18|.|TRBJ2-5
TGTGCCAGCTCACCACTAGCTGTTGAGACCCAGTACTTC
CASSPLAVETQYF
>TRBD2|TRBV7-8|.|TRBJ2-7
TGTGCCAGCAGCTCTAAGTCTGGGGGGACTAGCGGTGCAGAGCAGTACTTC
CASSSKSGGTSGAEQYF
>.|TRBV7-2|.|TRBJ2-1
TGTGCCAGCAGCTTAGGGCTTCGATACAATGAGCAGTTCTTC
CASSLGLRYNEQFF
>TRBD1|TRBV6-1|.|TRBJ2-3
TGTGCCAGCAGAGACAGGGATACAGATACGCAGTATTTT
CASRDRDTDTQYF
>.|TRBV10-3|.|TRBJ1-1
TGTGCCATCAGTAACTCCCAGGACCGTGAAGCTTTCTTT
CAISNSQDREAFF
>.|TRBV18|.|TRBJ1-1
TGTGCCACCCTAAAGGGGATGAACACTGAAGCTTTCTTT
CATLKGMNTEAFF
>TRBD1|TRBV5-1|.|TRBJ1-2
TGCGCCAGCAGCCGAGTAGGTAACAGGGGCTATGGCTACACCTTC
CASSRVGNRGYGYTF
>.|TRBV27|few|TRBJ2-7
TGTGCCAGCAGCGAACGGACAGCCTACGAGCAGTACTTC
CASSERTAYEQYF
>TRBD2|TRBV27|few|TRBJ2-7
TGTGCCAGCAGTTTATCCCGCGACCGTGCGGGGGCCTACGAGCAGTACTTC
CASSLSRDRAGAYEQYF
>TRBD1|TRBV6-1|.|TRBJ1-5
TGTGCCAGCAGTGAAACTCGGGACAGGTTCGTATATAGCAATCAGCCCCAGCATTTT
CASSETRDRFVYSNQPQHF
>.|TRBV6-1|.|TRBJ1-1
TGTGCCAGCAGTGAAGAGTGGGGGATAGCCAACACTGAAGCTTTCTTT
CASSEEWGIANTEAFF
>.|TRBV6-1|.|TRBJ2-2
TGTGCCAGCAAACAAGTGTTGGCGGCCGGGGAGCTGTTTTTT
CASKQVLAAGELFF
>TRBD2|TRBV7-9|.|TRBJ2-7
TGTGCCAGCAGCTCTGGACTAGCGGGAGCCTACGAGCAGTACTTC
CASSSGLAGAYEQYF
>.|TRBV2|.|TRBJ2-3
TGTGCCAGCAGTGTTAGCACAGATACGCAGTATTTT
CASSVSTDTQYF
>TRBD1|TRBV6-1|.|TRBJ2-1
TGTGCCAGCAACACAGGGGCTCTATCCTACAATGAGCAGTTCTTC
CASNTGALSYNEQFF
>.|TRBV18|once|TRBJ1-1
TGTGCCAGCTCACTGGGTGGGTCCAGGGCTATCACTGAAGCTTTCTTT
CASSLGGSRAITEAFF
>TRBD1|TRBV5-1|.|TRBJ2-7
TGCGCCAGCAGGCCTTCCGGGACAGTATCCTACGAGCAGTACTTC
CASRPSGTVSYEQYF
>TRBD2|TRBV30|.|TRBJ2-1
TGTGCCCATCCTTCACTAGCGGGAGAGGAGCAGTTCTTC
CAHPSLAGEEQFF
>TRBD1|TRBV19|.|TRBJ1-5
TGTGCCAGTAATCTACCGCCCGGGACAGCAAGCAATCAGCCCCAGCATTTT
CASNLPPGTASNQPQHF
>TRBD1|TRBV5-1|.|TRBJ1-1
TGCGCCAGCACCACTAACAGGGGAATGAACACTGAAGCTTTCTTT
CASTTNRGMNTEAFF